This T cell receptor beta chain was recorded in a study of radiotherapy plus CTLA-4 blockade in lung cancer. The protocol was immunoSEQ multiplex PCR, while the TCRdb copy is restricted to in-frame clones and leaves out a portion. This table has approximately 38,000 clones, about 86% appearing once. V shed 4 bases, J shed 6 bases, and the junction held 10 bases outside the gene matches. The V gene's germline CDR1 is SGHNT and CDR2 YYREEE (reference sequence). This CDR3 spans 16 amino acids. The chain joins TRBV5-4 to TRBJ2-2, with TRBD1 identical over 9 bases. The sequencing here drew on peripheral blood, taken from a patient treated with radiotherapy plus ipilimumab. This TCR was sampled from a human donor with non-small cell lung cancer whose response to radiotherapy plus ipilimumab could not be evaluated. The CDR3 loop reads CASSRMTGTGPGELFF. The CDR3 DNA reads TGTGCCAGCAGCCGCATGACCGGGACAGGGCCCGGGGAGCTGTTTTTT.